Presented here are 32 T cell receptor beta chains from one specimen sequenced in a study of shared clonotypes between healthy human individuals. The protocol was immunoSEQ multiplex PCR, while the TCRdb copy is restricted to in-frame clones and leaves out a portion. The sample consists of around 480,000 clones, 75% to 80% of them appearing once. Sequenced: PBMCs. The source of these receptors is a woman in her 40s in good health. Some clones in this sample may be carry-over from other donors' samples.

This clone occurred many times. The chain carries TRBV5-4 and TRBJ2-7, with TRBD1 as a possible D gene (5 bases). Trimming cost V 4 bases and J 0 bases, with 14 bases left between them. The length of the CDR3 is 15 residues. Germline lookup yields CDR1 SGHNT and CDR2 YYREEE (reference sequence). The DNA of the CDR3 is TGTGCCAGCAGCGACCGAGACAGACCCTCCTACGAGCAGTACTTC. Residues: CASSDRDRPSYEQYF.

J is TRBJ2-2 and V is TRBV9, with 14 bases matching TRBD2. Losses at the gene ends were 4 bases for V and 5 bases for J; bases not matched to a gene: 4. Germline CDR1 and CDR2: SGDLS and YYNGEE. CDR3 length equals 16 residues. The CDR3 DNA reads as TGTGCCAGCAGCCAGGGACTAGCGGGAGCTACCGGGGAGCTGTTTTTT. Protein product: CASSQGLAGATGELFF.

The gene calls are TRBV29-1 and TRBJ1-1; a weak D match, TRBD1 (6 bases). The CDR3 contains 13 residues. V lost 7 bases and J 4 bases, leaving 16 bases between the germline ends. Germline CDR1 SQVTM, CDR2 ANQGSEA. CDR3 amino acids: CSGQGHGGTEAFF. CDR3 sequence (DNA): TGCAGCGGCCAGGGACACGGGGGCACTGAAGCTTTCTTT.

The gene calls are TRBV27 and TRBJ2-7; D possibly corresponds to TRBD1 (6 bases). Trimming removed 2 bases at V and 7 bases at J, with 15 bases between. The CDR3 runs 14 residues. Germline CDR1 reads MNHEY; CDR2 reads SMNVEV (reference sequence). CDR3 residues: CASSLVSGVQEQYF. Written as DNA, the CDR3 is TGTGCCAGCAGTTTAGTGTCAGGGGTGCAGGAGCAGTACTTC.

This chain links TRBV29-1 with TRBJ2-7; unclear D gene. Looked up from germline, CDR1 is SQVTM and CDR2 is ANQGSEA. The CDR3 length is 13 residues. Trimming took off 2 bases at V and 0 bases at J, with 8 bases between the two ends. CDR3 in amino acids: CSVESRSSYEQYF. CDR3 DNA sequence: TGCAGCGTTGAATCGCGGAGCTCCTACGAGCAGTACTTC.

The gene calls are TRBV30 and TRBJ1-4; the match to TRBD1 covers 8 bases. Germline V gene data show CDR1 as GTSNPN and CDR2 as SVGIG (reference sequence). Losses at the gene ends were 8 bases for V and 2 bases for J; bases not matched to a gene: 7. The CDR3 runs to 14 residues. CDR3 nucleotides: TGTGCCGGATGGACAGGGCTTACTAATGAAAAACTGTTTTTT. Amino acids: CAGWTGLTNEKLFF.

This clone appeared a few times. The rearrangement joins TRBV2 to TRBJ2-2, with D possibly TRBD2 on 5 matching bases. The germline V gene has CDR1 SNHLY and CDR2 FYNNEI. The CDR3 has 12 amino acids. Trimming took 7 bases from V and 5 from J, leaving 8 bases between them. CDR3: CASTRGTGELFF. The CDR3 DNA is TGTGCCAGCACCCGGGGAACCGGGGAGCTGTTTTTT.

CDR3 residues: CASSYNEVSGGTFF. The CDR3 DNA sequence: TGTGCCAGCAGTTACAACGAAGTTTCCGGGGGGACTTTCTTT. The chain uses TRBV27 and TRBJ1-1; TRBD1 is a possible D gene (5 bases). This CDR3 has 14 residues. The V end lost 4 bases, the J end lost 12 bases, and 21 bases lay between the germline ends. The germline gives CDR1 MNHEY, CDR2 SMNVEV (reference sequence).

The rearrangement links TRBV5-1 to TRBJ2-1; D is unclear. Looked up from germline, CDR1 is SGHRS and CDR2 is YFSETQ. This CDR3 is built from 14 residues. V lost 3 bases to trimming and J lost 10 bases, with 17 bases between them. The chain's CDR3 is CASSSEPSVGEQFF. CDR3 in DNA: TGCGCCAGCAGCTCCGAACCCTCTGTCGGGGAGCAGTTCTTC.

This chain joins TRBV5-1 and TRBJ2-2, with 7 positions matching TRBD2. V lost 0 bases to trimming and J lost 6 bases; unmatched junction nucleotides: 2. CDR1 is SGHRS, CDR2 YFSETQ, per germline. The CDR3 runs 14 residues. CDR3 amino acids: CASSLDSGSGELFF. CDR3 bases: TGCGCCAGCAGCTTGGATAGCGGGTCCGGGGAGCTGTTTTTT.

This clone has just a few counts. CDR3 DNA: TGTGCCAGTAGTATCCCAGGGATATACACTGAAGCTTTCTTT. Translation gives CASSIPGIYTEAFF. This chain uses TRBV19 with TRBJ1-1; maybe TRBD1 (5 bases). V was clipped by 3 bases and J by 3 bases, with 11 bases between them. Germline V gene data show CDR1 as LNHDA and CDR2 as SQIVND (reference sequence). The CDR3 loop spans 14 amino acids.

Concerning this clone itself: The junction departs from the called germline gene at one end, perhaps through a read error. V is TRBV4-2 and J is TRBJ2-7; 13 nucleotides align to TRBD2. The germline gives CDR1 LGHNA, CDR2 YNFKEQ. This CDR3 spans 20 amino acids. CDR3 protein: CASSQEILAGGPGGSYEQYF. CDR3 bases: TGTGCCAGCAGTCAAGAAATACTAGCGGGAGGGCCGGGGGGGTCCTACGAGCAGTACTTC.

This chain connects TRBV27 to TRBJ2-5; 10 bases agree with TRBD2. V dropped 1 base and J dropped 2; count of bases not matched to a gene: 10. Per the germline V gene, CDR1 is MNHEY and CDR2 is SMNVEV (reference sequence). This CDR3 has 18 residues. CDR3 sequence reads: CASSLYGGLATRQETQYF. CDR3 DNA: TGTGCCAGCAGTTTATATGGGGGACTAGCGACCCGTCAAGAGACCCAGTACTTC.

The V call is TRBV18, the J call TRBJ2-1; TRBD1 aligns across 8 bases. The CDR3 consists of 12 residues. The junction had 3 bases not matched to a gene; V was cut back by 1 base and J by 13 bases. Germline loops: CDR1 KGHSH, CDR2 LQKENI. The CDR3 DNA follows: TGTGCCAGCTCACCACGACAGGGGCTTCAGTTCTTC. It translates to CASSPRQGLQFF.

The rearrangement joins TRBV11-2 to TRBJ2-5, with TRBD1 as a possible D gene (5 bases). The V and J ends lost 6 bases and 0 bases respectively, with 11 bases between them. Germline V gene data show CDR1 as SGHAT and CDR2 as FQNNGV. CDR3 length: 14 residues. CDR3 nucleotides: TGTGCCAGCAGTCTCAGACAGTACCAAGAGACCCAGTACTTC. Translated: CASSLRQYQETQYF.

The chain is built from TRBV28 and TRBJ2-6; TRBD1 is a possible D gene (6 bases). Trimming removed 2 bases at V and 4 bases at J, with 15 bases between. Germline CDR1 reads MDHEN; CDR2 reads SYDVKM. This CDR3 is 17 amino acids long. CDR3 amino acids: CASSLIGSGVGANVLTF. The CDR3, as DNA: TGTGCCAGCAGTTTAATAGGTTCAGGGGTAGGGGCCAACGTCCTGACTTTC.

The chain employs TRBV4-2 and TRBJ2-4, with 11 bases matching TRBD2. V lost 1 base, J lost 0 bases, and 11 bases stayed unmatched. This CDR3 comprises 20 residues. Germline V gives CDR1 LGHNA, CDR2 YNFKEQ. Written as DNA, the CDR3 is TGTGCCAGCAGCCAAGCCCACCTAGCGGGAGGACCTTCAGCCAAAAACATTCAGTACTTC. This sequence encodes CASSQAHLAGGPSAKNIQYF.

This clone was observed a few times. This sequence joins TRBV27 and TRBJ2-1; 15 bases fit TRBD2. Germline CDR1 MNHEY, CDR2 SMNVEV (reference sequence). V was clipped by 4 bases and J by 8 bases; unmatched bases: 9. CDR3 length equals 17 residues. The CDR3 bases are TGTGCCAGCAGTTCACGGACTAGCGGGAGGGCCAGGGATGAGCAGTTCTTC. The encoded protein is CASSSRTSGRARDEQFF.

This chain joins TRBV7-2 and TRBJ1-2; 7 bases match TRBD1. After removal of 5 bases from V and 2 bases from J, the junction contained 5 bases not matched to a gene. The germline gives CDR1 SGHTA, CDR2 FQGNSA. CDR3 length: 14 amino acids. CDR3 loop: CASSLRDRNYGYTF. Written as DNA, the CDR3 is TGTGCCAGCAGCCTACGGGACAGAAACTATGGCTACACCTTC.

The V call is TRBV29-1, the J call TRBJ2-3; D is uncertain. CDR3 length: 14 amino acids. With 1 base removed from V and 6 bases from J, the gap between germline ends came to 14 bases. Looked up from germline, CDR1 is SQVTM and CDR2 is ANQGSEA. CDR3 coding DNA: TGCAGCGTTGAAGTAGGTCAGAGGCCCGATACGCAGTATTTT. Its protein is CSVEVGQRPDTQYF.

The chain combines TRBV7-6 with TRBJ2-3, with 8 bases lining up with TRBD2. Germline V gene data show CDR1 as SGHVS and CDR2 as FNYEAQ. CDR3 length equals 13 residues. Unmatched junction bases numbered 7, after V lost 4 bases and J lost 10 bases. The CDR3: CASSSRAGDSQYF. CDR3 in DNA: TGTGCCAGCAGCTCTCGAGCGGGAGACTCGCAGTATTTT.

This clone was counted between two and nine times. V gene TRBV30 combines with J gene TRBJ2-3; D is ambiguous. The V end lost 0 bases, the J end lost 5 bases, and 6 bases lay between the germline ends. CDR3 size: 12 residues. Germline lookup yields CDR1 GTSNPN and CDR2 SVGIG (reference sequence). The CDR3 protein is CAWSVQLDTQYF. Written as DNA, the CDR3 is TGTGCCTGGAGTGTACAGCTAGATACGCAGTATTTT. Supplemented by reference TRBV30 and TRBJ2-3, the full variable domain reads SQTIHQWPATLVQPVGSPLSLECTVEGTSNPNLYWYRQAAGRGLQLLFYSVGIGQISSEVPQNLSASRPQDRQFILSSKKLLLSDSGFYLCAWSVQLDTQYFGPGTRLTVL.

The chain has TRBV18 and TRBJ2-2, with a tentative D call TRBD2 (5 bases). The CDR3 length is 12 residues. Germline V gene sequence: CDR1 KGHSH, CDR2 LQKENI. The V end was cut by 8 bases, the J end by 6 bases, with 10 bases between. The CDR3 loop reads CASRRSAGELFF. The CDR3 bases are TGTGCCAGCCGGAGGAGCGCCGGGGAGCTGTTTTTT. The whole variable domain, filled in from reference TRBV18 and TRBJ2-2, reads NAGVMQNPRHLVRRRGQEARLRCSPMKGHSHVYWYRQLPEEGLKFMVYLQKENIIDESGMPKERFSAEFPKEGPSILRIQQVVRGDSAAYFCASRRSAGELFFGEGSRLTVL.

This chain connects TRBV15 to TRBJ1-5; TRBD1 aligns across 9 bases. CDR1 is LNHNV, CDR2 YYDKDF, per germline (reference sequence). The CDR3 contains 22 residues. The V segment lost 4 bases and the J segment 4 bases; nucleotides outside the gene matches: 26. CDR3 in amino acids: CATSTIGPGITGGVGWNQPQHF. The CDR3 DNA reads as TGTGCCACCAGCACCATTGGGCCGGGGATTACAGGGGGCGTAGGATGGAATCAGCCCCAGCATTTT.

The rearrangement joins TRBV5-4 to TRBJ1-1, with D hard to call. V was trimmed by 4 bases and J by 1 base, leaving 14 bases between them. CDR3 length: 15 amino acids. CDR1 and CDR2 from the germline V gene are SGHNT and YYREEE (reference sequence). CDR3 DNA: TGTGCCAGCAGCCAGACGACTTTAACGAACACTGAAGCTTTCTTT. This codes for CASSQTTLTNTEAFF.

This chain uses TRBV4-3 with TRBJ2-1, with 12 bases that match TRBD2. Germline V lookup: CDR1 LGHNA, CDR2 YSLEER. The CDR3 contains 16 residues. With V trimmed by 3 bases and J by 6 bases, 6 bases remained unmatched. The CDR3, as DNA: TGCGCCAGCAGCCACTTTCCGGGACTAGCGGGCAATGAGCAGTTCTTC. Translated, it gives CASSHFPGLAGNEQFF.

The genes are TRBV9 and TRBJ2-5; 15 nucleotides agree with TRBD2. J gave up 7 bases and V 0 bases, and 4 bases lay outside the gene matches. There are 16 residues in the CDR3. The V gene's germline CDR1 is SGDLS and CDR2 YYNGEE. The CDR3 nucleotides read TGTGCCAGCAGCGTAGGGACTAGCGGGAGGGAGGGGACCCAGTACTTC. Protein sequence: CASSVGTSGREGTQYF.

The V gene is TRBV18, the J gene TRBJ2-5; D unclear. Germline CDR1 is KGHSH and CDR2 is LQKENI. Between the trimmed V and J ends, which lost 0 bases and 5 bases, there was a span of 7 bases. The CDR3 extends over 13 amino acids. CDR3 coding DNA: TGTGCCAGCTCACCACCCAGTGGGGAGACCCAGTACTTC. This sequence encodes CASSPPSGETQYF.

V is TRBV10-3 and J is TRBJ1-5, with 10 positions matching TRBD1. Germline CDR1 is ENHRY and CDR2 is SYGVKD. The CDR3 runs to 18 residues. V lost 0 bases to trimming and J lost 3 bases; unmatched junction nucleotides: 8. DNA for the CDR3: TGTGCCATCAGTGAGTCAGGACAGGGGGGAGGAGACAATCAGCCCCAGCATTTT. Translated: CAISESGQGGGDNQPQHF.

This clone is a singleton in its sample. This rearrangement joins TRBV19 to TRBJ1-2; D call uncertain. The CDR3 contains 13 residues. Germline CDR1 LNHDA, CDR2 SQIVND (reference sequence). V lost 5 bases to trimming and J lost 4 bases, with 11 bases between them. Here the CDR3 DNA reads TGTGCCAGTAGTGAGGCACGCGCCTATGGCTACACCTTC. It codes for CASSEARAYGYTF.

This chain links TRBV5-4 with TRBJ2-2, with 11 positions matching TRBD2. This CDR3 is built from 16 residues. Germline V gene lookup returns CDR1 SGHNT and CDR2 YYREEE (reference sequence). Trimming at V came to 3 bases and at J to 7 bases, leaving 8 bases not matched to a gene. The CDR3 here is CASSSQYSGRGGELFF. Written as DNA, the CDR3 is TGTGCCAGCAGCTCCCAATATAGCGGGAGGGGCGGGGAGCTGTTTTTT.

This chain uses TRBV11-2 with TRBJ1-5; no reliable D call. The germline CDR1 and CDR2 sequences are SGHAT and FQNNGV. This CDR3 comprises 16 residues. V dropped 3 bases and J dropped 2 bases, with 14 bases sitting between them. CDR3 in DNA: TGTGCCAGCAGCTTCTCTGATCGTAGGGGCAATCAGCCCCAGCATTTT. It is translated as CASSFSDRRGNQPQHF. Full variable domain (rest looked up from reference TRBV11-2 and TRBJ1-5): EAGVAQSPRYKIIEKRQSVAFWCNPISGHATLYWYQQILGQGPKLLIQFQNNGVVDDSQLPKDRFSAERLKGVDSTLKIQPAKLEDSAVYLCASSFSDRRGNQPQHFGDGTRLSIL.